These T cell receptor beta chains were read from a single sample in a study of breast tumors, draining lymph nodes, adjacent tissues. Via MiXCR, TCRdb re-called the multiplex PCR reads, giving one row per CDR3 protein. The sample records approximately 210,000 distinct CDR3 sequences, 30% to 35% being singletons. The sample taken for sequencing was axillary lymph node tissue. The receptors stem from a female donor with breast cancer. Some clones in this sample may be carry-over from other donors' samples. The CDR3 runs from the conserved cysteine through the conserved F or W. D genes are given only for firm matches. Clone size, where shown, is once, few, many, or a class for clones that have expanded.

clone_size d_call j_call v_call cdr3_aa cdr3_nt
. . TRBJ1-2 TRBV19 CASSRSLSSTFNYGYTF TGTGCCAGTAGTCGTTCACTCTCCTCTACTTTTAACTATGGCTACACCTTC
many TRBD2 TRBJ2-1 TRBV10-2 CASSDFSGGVYEQFF TGCGCCAGCAGTGATTTTAGCGGGGGGGTCTATGAGCAGTTCTTC
many TRBD1 TRBJ1-6 TRBV5-1 CASSSAGTGYNSPLHF TGCGCCAGCAGCAGCGCCGGGACAGGTTATAATTCACCCCTCCACTTT
. TRBD2 TRBJ2-1 TRBV11-1 CASSSLGELAGNNEQFF TGTGCCAGCAGCTCCCTCGGGGAGTTAGCGGGAAACAATGAGCAGTTCTTC
. TRBD1 TRBJ2-1 TRBV4-2 CASSQARGTGENEQFF TGTGCCAGCAGCCAGGCCAGAGGGACAGGGGAAAATGAGCAGTTCTTC
. TRBD2 TRBJ2-1 TRBV5-1 CASSSDVTSGGLRGSYNEQFF TGCGCCAGCAGCTCGGATGTGACTAGCGGGGGGCTCCGGGGGTCCTACAATGAGCAGTTCTTC
. . TRBJ2-1 TRBV5-1 CASSLGRGSSYNEQFF TGCGCCAGCAGCTTGGGGCGGGGAAGCTCCTACAATGAGCAGTTCTTC
many . TRBJ2-7 TRBV6-6 CASSSPWVYEQYF TGTGCCAGCAGTTCCCCTTGGGTCTACGAGCAGTACTTC
. . TRBJ1-1 TRBV12-3/TRBV12-4 CASSLLWENTEAFF TGTGCCAGCAGTTTATTATGGGAGAACACTGAAGCTTTCTTT
many . TRBJ1-2 TRBV24-1 CATSDLITAYGYTF TGTGCCACCAGTGATTTAATTACCGCCTATGGCTACACCTTC
. TRBD1 TRBJ2-2 TRBV6-5 CASSETGGRNTGELFF TGTGCCAGCAGTGAGACAGGGGGCCGAAACACCGGGGAGCTGTTTTTT
. TRBD1 TRBJ1-2 TRBV15 CASGGTGPREKPF TGTGCCAGCGGTGGGACAGGGCCTCGTGAGAAACCCTTC
many . TRBJ1-5 TRBV6-1 CASSETQPQHF TGTGCCAGCAGTGAGACTCAGCCCCAGCATTTT
. TRBD2 TRBJ2-3 TRBV10-3 CAQTAGVEDTQYF TGTGCCCAGACGGCGGGAGTTGAAGATACGCAGTATTTT
many . TRBJ1-2 TRBV11-2 CASSNPTGHGYTF TGTGCCAGCAGCAACCCTACAGGGCATGGCTACACCTTC
. TRBD1 TRBJ1-5 TRBV2 CASRPGTGGAKQPQHF TGTGCCAGCAGGCCCGGGACAGGGGGCGCGAAGCAGCCCCAGCATTTT
. . TRBJ2-3 TRBV24-1 CATSGTPQSTDTQYF TGTGCCACCTCAGGGACTCCGCAGAGCACAGATACGCAGTATTTT
many TRBD2 TRBJ2-7 TRBV6-1 CASSESGSYYEQYF TGTGCCAGCAGTGAAAGCGGGAGTTACTACGAGCAGTACTTC
many . TRBJ2-7 TRBV9 CASSVGALPYEQYF TGTGCCAGCAGCGTAGGGGCCCTTCCCTACGAGCAGTACTTC
. TRBD2 TRBJ2-7 TRBV2 CASSEFGGRAYEQYF TGTGCCAGCAGTGAGTTCGGCGGGAGGGCCTACGAGCAGTACTTC
. TRBD2 TRBJ2-7 TRBV15 CATSSLYASGNSYEQYF TGTGCCACCAGCAGCTTATACGCTAGCGGGAACTCCTACGAGCAGTACTTC
. TRBD1 TRBJ1-6 TRBV12-3/TRBV12-4 CASSSGDREDSPLHF TGTGCCAGCAGTTCCGGGGACAGGGAAGATTCACCCCTCCACTTT
many TRBD2 TRBJ2-1 TRBV6-6 CASSYFGSGSYEQFF TGTGCCAGCAGTTACTTTGGTAGCGGGAGTTATGAGCAGTTCTTC
many TRBD1 TRBJ2-3 TRBV20-1 CSAMTGGANTQYF TGCAGTGCTATGACAGGGGGCGCGAATACGCAGTATTTT
many . TRBJ1-4 TRBV20-1 CSARDEKLFF TGCAGTGCCAGGGATGAAAAACTGTTTTTT
many . TRBJ2-2 TRBV10-1 CASSFSTGELFF TGCGCCAGCAGCTTCTCAACCGGGGAGCTGTTTTTT
. . TRBJ2-1 TRBV5-1 CASSPQDSADEEQFF TGCGCCAGCAGCCCCCAGGACTCCGCGGACGAAGAGCAGTTCTTC
many TRBD2 TRBJ2-5 TRBV11-3 CASSLRVTSGRAETQYF TGTGCCAGCAGCTTAAGAGTCACTAGCGGGAGGGCAGAGACCCAGTACTTC
. . TRBJ2-7 TRBV6-1 CASSHHAGYEQYF TGTGCCAGCAGTCACCATGCCGGTTACGAGCAGTACTTC
many . TRBJ2-6 TRBV7-3 CASSSQGAGANVLPF TGTGCCAGCAGCTCTCAGGGCGCTGGGGCCAACGTCCTGCCTTTC
many TRBD2 TRBJ2-1 TRBV7-2 CASSAFAGAGPYNEQFF TGTGCCAGCAGCGCTTTTGCGGGAGCTGGGCCCTACAATGAGCAGTTCTTC
once . TRBJ1-2 TRBV5-1 CASSLDRAGYGYTF TGCGCCAGCAGCTTGGACAGAGCTGGCTATGGCTACACCTTC
. . TRBJ1-3 TRBV30 CAWSRGGDRSSGNTIYF TGTGCCTGGAGTAGAGGGGGTGACAGGAGCTCTGGAAACACCATATATTTT
many TRBD1 TRBJ1-2 TRBV7-9 CASREGGGYGYTF TGTGCCAGCAGGGAAGGGGGCGGCTATGGCTACACCTTC
many . TRBJ2-5 TRBV18 CASSPPGTHETQYF TGTGCCAGCTCACCACCCGGGACCCACGAGACCCAGTACTTC
many . TRBJ2-5 TRBV7-2 CASSSSRFFGTQYF TGTGCCAGCAGCTCGAGCCGGTTTTTTGGGACCCAGTACTTC
many . TRBJ2-1 TRBV7-3 CASSPGGLRGHNEQFF TGTGCCAGCAGCCCGGGGGGTCTGCGGGGGCACAATGAGCAGTTCTTC
few . TRBJ2-6 TRBV7-6 CASSLGGADGANVLTF TGTGCCAGCAGCTTGGGGGGCGCTGACGGGGCCAACGTCCTGACTTTC
. TRBD2 TRBJ2-1 TRBV28 CASSIIAGGQGEQFF TGTGCCAGCAGTATAATAGCGGGAGGGCAAGGTGAGCAGTTCTTC
. TRBD1 TRBJ1-4 TRBV20-1 CSARDRTGGANEKLFF TGCAGTGCTAGAGACAGGACAGGGGGCGCGAATGAAAAACTGTTTTTT
. . TRBJ2-3 TRBV7-3 CASSLTDPSSYNEQYF TGTGCCAGCAGCTTAACGGACCCGAGCTCCTACAATGAGCAGTATTTT
. . TRBJ1-2 TRBV19 CASTHTLGANNYGYTF TGTGCCAGTACTCACACCCTCGGGGCCAATAACTATGGCTACACCTTC
few . TRBJ1-2 TRBV28 CASSFSGKANYGYTF TGTGCCAGCAGTTTTTCGGGGAAAGCTAACTATGGCTACACCTTC
many . TRBJ2-1 TRBV10-1 CASSAGLSYNEQFF TGCGCCAGCAGTGCGGGGCTCTCCTACAATGAGCAGTTCTTC
. . TRBJ1-5 TRBV20-1 CSASRASGNPEHF TGCAGTGCTAGTAGGGCTAGCGGGAATCCCGAGCATTTT
. TRBD1 TRBJ1-2 TRBV6-6 CASTRAGGGSYTF TGTGCCAGCACACGGGCAGGGGGCGGGAGCTACACCTTC
. TRBD1 TRBJ1-6 TRBV10-2 CASGQGRSPLHF TGCGCCAGTGGACAGGGTAGATCACCCCTCCACTTT
. TRBD1 TRBJ2-4 TRBV5-1 CASSTAGTGDIQYF TGCGCCAGCAGCACGGCCGGGACAGGGGACATTCAGTACTTC
many TRBD1 TRBJ1-2 TRBV20-1 CSARDNRDRVLSRGYTF TGCAGTGCTAGGGATAACCGGGACAGGGTACTGAGTAGGGGCTACACCTTC
. TRBD2 TRBJ2-1 TRBV27 CASSKRLAGYNEQFF TGTGCCAGCAGCAAGCGGCTAGCGGGGTACAATGAGCAGTTCTTC
. TRBD1 TRBJ2-7 TRBV7-2 CASSFYGTVYEQYF TGTGCCAGCAGCTTTTACGGGACAGTCTACGAGCAGTACTTC
. TRBD1 TRBJ2-5 TRBV7-9 CASSSGQGVWETQYF TGTGCCAGCAGCTCTGGACAGGGGGTATGGGAGACCCAGTACTTC
many . TRBJ1-2 TRBV7-8 CASSVDGYGYTF TGTGCCAGCAGCGTCGACGGATATGGCTACACCTTC
. TRBD2 TRBJ2-3 TRBV28 CASSWSGGSTDTQYF TGTGCCAGCAGTTGGAGCGGGGGGAGCACAGATACGCAGTATTTT
many . TRBJ1-2 TRBV12-3/TRBV12-4 CASSVEADYGYTF TGTGCCAGCTCCGTAGAGGCGGACTATGGCTACACCTTC